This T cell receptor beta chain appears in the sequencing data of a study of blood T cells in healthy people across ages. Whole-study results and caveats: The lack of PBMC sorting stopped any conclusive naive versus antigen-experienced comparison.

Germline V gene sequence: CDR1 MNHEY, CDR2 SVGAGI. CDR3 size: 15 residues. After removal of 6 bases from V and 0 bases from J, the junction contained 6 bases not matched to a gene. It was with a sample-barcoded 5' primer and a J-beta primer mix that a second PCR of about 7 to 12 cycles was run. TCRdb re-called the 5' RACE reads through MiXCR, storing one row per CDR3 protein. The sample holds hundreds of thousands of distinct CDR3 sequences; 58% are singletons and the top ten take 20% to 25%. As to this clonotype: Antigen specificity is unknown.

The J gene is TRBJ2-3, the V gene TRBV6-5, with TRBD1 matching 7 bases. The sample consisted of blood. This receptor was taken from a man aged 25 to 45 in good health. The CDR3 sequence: CASRVTGISTDTQYF. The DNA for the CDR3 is TGTGCCAGCAGAGTGACAGGGATTAGCACAGATACGCAGTATTTT.